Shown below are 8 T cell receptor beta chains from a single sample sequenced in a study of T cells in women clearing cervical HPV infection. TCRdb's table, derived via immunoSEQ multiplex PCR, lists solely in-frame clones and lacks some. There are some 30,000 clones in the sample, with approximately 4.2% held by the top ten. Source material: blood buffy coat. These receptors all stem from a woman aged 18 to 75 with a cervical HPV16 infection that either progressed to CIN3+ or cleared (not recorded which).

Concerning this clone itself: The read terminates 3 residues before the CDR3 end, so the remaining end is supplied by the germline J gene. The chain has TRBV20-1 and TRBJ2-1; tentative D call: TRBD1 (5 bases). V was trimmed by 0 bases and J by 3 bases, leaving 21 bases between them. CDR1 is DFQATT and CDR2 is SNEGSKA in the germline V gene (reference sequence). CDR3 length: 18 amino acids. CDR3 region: CSARDPNLGQGYYNEQFF. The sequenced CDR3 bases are TGCAGTGCTAGAGATCCAAATCTCGGTCAGGGTTACTACAATGAG.

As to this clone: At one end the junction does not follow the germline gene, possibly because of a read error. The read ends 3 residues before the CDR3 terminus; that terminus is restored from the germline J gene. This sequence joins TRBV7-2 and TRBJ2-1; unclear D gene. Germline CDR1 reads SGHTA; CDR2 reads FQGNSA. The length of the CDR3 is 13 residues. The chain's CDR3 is CASSPSSYYEQFF. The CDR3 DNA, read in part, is TGTGCCAGCAGCCCCTCTTCCTACTATGAG.

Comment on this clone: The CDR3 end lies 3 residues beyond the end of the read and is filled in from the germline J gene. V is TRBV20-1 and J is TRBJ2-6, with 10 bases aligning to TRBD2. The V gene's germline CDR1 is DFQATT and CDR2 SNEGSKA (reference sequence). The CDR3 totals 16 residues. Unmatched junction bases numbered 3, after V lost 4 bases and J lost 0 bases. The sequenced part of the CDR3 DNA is TGCAGTGCTACTAGCGGGGGAACCTCTGGGGCCAACGTC. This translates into CSATSGGTSGANV. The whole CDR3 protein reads CSATSGGTSGANVLTF.

CDR3 bases read: TGTGCCAGCACCGATTCCTTGCGCGGGGCGGTTGGGACAGATACG. This codes for CASTDSLRGAVGTDT. The full CDR3 sequence reads CASTDSLRGAVGTDTQYF. The chain couples TRBV7-8 to TRBJ2-3, with D possibly TRBD2 on 6 matching bases. The CDR3 extends 3 residues past the end of the read, so its final part is completed from the germline J gene. The CDR3 has 18 residues. Deletions cut 7 bases from V and 3 bases from J, with 26 bases between. Germline values: CDR1 SGHVS, CDR2 FQNEAQ.

CDR3 sequence reads: CASRVSGQGNQPQHF. Partial CDR3 DNA: TGTGCCAGCAGGGTTTCCGGACAGGGTAATCAGCCC. The V call is TRBV2, the J call TRBJ1-5; 8 nucleotides match TRBD1. The CDR3 end is not reached by the read, which stops 3 residues before it; the germline J gene fills it in. The CDR3 extends over 15 amino acids. The junction had 8 bases not matched to a gene; V was cut back by 6 bases and J by 4 bases. Germline V lookup: CDR1 SNHLY, CDR2 FYNNEI.

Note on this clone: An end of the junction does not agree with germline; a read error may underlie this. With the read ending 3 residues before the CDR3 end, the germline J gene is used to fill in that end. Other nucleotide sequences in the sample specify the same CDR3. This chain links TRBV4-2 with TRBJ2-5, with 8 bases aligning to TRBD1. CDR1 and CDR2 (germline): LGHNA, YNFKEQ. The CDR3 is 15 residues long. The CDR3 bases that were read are TGCGCCAGCAGCCAGGGGGACAGGACAACAGAGACC. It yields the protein CASSQGDRTTET. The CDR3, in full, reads CASSQGDRTTETQYF.

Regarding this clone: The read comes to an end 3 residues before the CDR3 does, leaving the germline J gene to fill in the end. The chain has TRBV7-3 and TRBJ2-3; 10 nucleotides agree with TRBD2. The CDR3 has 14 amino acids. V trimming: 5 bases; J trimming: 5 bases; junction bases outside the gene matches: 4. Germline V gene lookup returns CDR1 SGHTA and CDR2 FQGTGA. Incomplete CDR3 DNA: TGTGCCAGCAGCCTTAGCGGGGGGCAAGATACG. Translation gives CASSLSGGQDT. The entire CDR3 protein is CASSLSGGQDTQYF. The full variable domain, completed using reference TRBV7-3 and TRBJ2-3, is GAGVSQTPSNKVTEKGKYVELRCDPISGHTALYWYRQSLGQGPEFLIYFQGTGAADDSGLPNDRFFAVRPEGSVSTLKIQRTERGDSAVYLCASSLSGGQDTQYFGPGTRLTVL.

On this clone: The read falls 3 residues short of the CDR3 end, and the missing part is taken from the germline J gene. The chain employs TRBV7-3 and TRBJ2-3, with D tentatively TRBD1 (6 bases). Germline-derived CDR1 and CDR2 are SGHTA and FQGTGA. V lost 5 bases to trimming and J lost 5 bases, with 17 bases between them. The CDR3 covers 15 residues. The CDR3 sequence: CASSPSALQGDTQYF. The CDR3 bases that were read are TGTGCCAGCAGCCCCAGCGCTTTACAGGGAGATACG. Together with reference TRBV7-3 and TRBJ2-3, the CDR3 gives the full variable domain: GAGVSQTPSNKVTEKGKYVELRCDPISGHTALYWYRQSLGQGPEFLIYFQGTGAADDSGLPNDRFFAVRPEGSVSTLKIQRTERGDSAVYLCASSPSALQGDTQYFGPGTRLTVL.